Presented here are 17 T cell receptor beta chains from one specimen sequenced in a study of human T cells and chemical hapten exposure. Time point of the sample: patch test 3, about 24 weeks after DPC sensitization. Treatment denoted: therapeutic diphenylcyclopropenone sensitization with weekly scalp DPC. TCRdb processed the RACE reads anew with MiXCR; each CDR3 protein has one entry. There are roughly 200,000 distinct CDR3 sequences in the sample; roughly a quarter occur only once, and 2% to 2.5% lies in the top ten. The sample consisted of whole blood, taken in connection with sensitization to the hapten diphenylcyclopropenone (DPC). The receptor set was obtained from a middle-aged woman with alopecia areata. Some clones in this sample may be carry-over from other donors' samples.

Here the CDR3 DNA reads TGTGCCAGCAGCTTCCCAGGGCAGGGCGAGCAGTACTTC. Protein sequence: CASSFPGQGEQYF. This chain links TRBV5-5 with TRBJ2-7; D is perhaps TRBD1 (5 bases). V dropped 2 bases and J dropped 6 bases, with 12 bases sitting between them. The CDR3 loop spans 13 amino acids. CDR1 and CDR2 (germline): SGHKS, YYEKEE (reference sequence).

The rearrangement links TRBV10-3 to TRBJ2-5; 15 bases line up with TRBD2. The CDR3 is made up of 16 amino acids. Germline CDR1 ENHRY, CDR2 SYGVKD. Trimming took 3 bases from V and 2 from J; bases not matched to a gene: 1. CDR3 nucleotide sequence: TGTGCCATCAGTGACGGGACTAGCGGGGGGCAAGAGACCCAGTACTTC. It is translated as CAISDGTSGGQETQYF.

The chain has TRBV15 and TRBJ2-7; D is ambiguous. V lost 0 bases, J lost 0 bases, and 9 bases lay in between. This CDR3 comprises 15 residues. The germline gives CDR1 LNHNV, CDR2 YYDKDF (reference sequence). CDR3 region: CATSRDQVSSYEQYF. DNA of the CDR3: TGTGCCACCAGCAGAGATCAGGTCAGCTCCTACGAGCAGTACTTC. The whole variable domain, filled in from reference TRBV15 and TRBJ2-7, reads DAMVIQNPRYQVTQFGKPVTLSCSQTLNHNVMYWYQQKSSQAPKLLFHYYDKDFNNEADTPDNFQSRRPNTSFCFLDIRSPGLGDTAMYLCATSRDQVSSYEQYFGPGTRLTVT.

This clonotype has a count of ten or more. The genes are TRBV7-6 and TRBJ2-5; D is ambiguous. CDR3 length: 17 amino acids. Trimming removed 1 base from V and 1 base from J, with 16 bases in between. CDR1 and CDR2 from the germline V gene are SGHVS and FNYEAQ. In nucleotides, the CDR3 is TGTGCCAGCAGCTTAGGGCTCCGCGGCACAGCCCAAGAGACCCAGTACTTC. Protein product: CASSLGLRGTAQETQYF.

The genes are TRBV7-9 and TRBJ1-2; D not resolved. Between the trimmed V and J ends, which lost 0 bases and 8 bases, there was a span of 10 bases. This CDR3 comprises 13 residues. Germline CDR1 reads SEHNR; CDR2 reads FQNEAQ (reference sequence). Written as DNA, the CDR3 is TGTGCCAGCAGCTTAGCTGCCAGTCAGGGCTACACCTTC. Translation: CASSLAASQGYTF.

At least ten counts were recorded for this clonotype. The chain joins TRBV6-2 or TRBV6-3 to TRBJ1-2; possibly TRBD1 for D (5 bases). Germline values: CDR1 MNHEY, CDR2 SVGEGT. Between the trimmed V and J ends, which lost 2 bases and 4 bases, there was a span of 8 bases. The CDR3 is 13 residues long. In nucleotides, the CDR3 is TGTGCCAGCAGTTACGACAGAACCTATGGCTACACCTTC. It is translated as CASSYDRTYGYTF.

V usage is TRBV7-3 and J usage is TRBJ2-1; D unresolved. CDR1 is SGHTA, CDR2 FQGTGA, per germline. Trimming shortened V by 4 bases and J by 5 bases, and 18 bases separated the two germline ends. The length of the CDR3 is 16 residues. This CDR3 is CASSYAPPGLDNEQFF. The CDR3 nucleotides read TGTGCCAGCAGCTACGCCCCCCCAGGTTTGGACAATGAGCAGTTCTTC.

There are a few counts of this clonotype. The gene calls are TRBV6-5 and TRBJ1-1, with D unclear. Looked up from germline, CDR1 is MNHEY and CDR2 is SVGAGI. Trimming removed 4 bases from V and 10 bases from J, with 13 bases in between. The CDR3 has 12 residues. The CDR3 DNA reads TGTGCCAGCAGTTCCCTACTTGCCTCAGCTTTCTTT. It is translated as CASSSLLASAFF.

J is TRBJ2-7 and V is TRBV9, with 7 nucleotides matching TRBD1. This CDR3 contains 15 residues. With 0 bases clipped from V and 5 bases from J, the junction kept 8 bases outside the gene matches. Germline V CDR1 and CDR2: SGDLS, YYNGEE. This CDR3 is CASSVDARGTDEQYF. CDR3 nucleotides: TGTGCCAGCAGCGTAGATGCGAGGGGGACAGACGAGCAGTACTTC.

This rearrangement joins TRBV7-2 to TRBJ2-5; 11 positions match TRBD2. V lost 4 bases and J lost 5; bases outside the gene matches: 18. CDR1 and CDR2 (germline): SGHTA, FQGNSA. The CDR3 runs to 19 residues. Here the CDR3 DNA reads TGTGCCAGCAGCTGGACAGTTACCGGTCTAGCGGGAGGAGGGGAGACCCAGTACTTC. It is translated as CASSWTVTGLAGGGETQYF.

The J gene is TRBJ2-7, the V gene TRBV7-2; TRBD1 matches 7 bases. Germline V lookup: CDR1 SGHTA, CDR2 FQGNSA. This CDR3 is 15 amino acids long. The V segment lost 4 bases and the J segment 3 bases; nucleotides outside the gene matches: 9. The CDR3 region has the DNA TGTGCCAGCAGCTCCTTGGGACAGCTTAACTACGAGCAGTACTTC. Translation gives CASSSLGQLNYEQYF.

The rearrangement joins TRBV18 to TRBJ2-2; D unresolved. V was shortened by 0 bases and J by 1 base, with 3 bases between the two germline ends. From germline, CDR1 is KGHSH and CDR2 LQKENI. CDR3 size: 14 residues. The CDR3 DNA reads TGTGCCAGCTCACCACCGGAGAACACCGGGGAGCTGTTTTTT. This gives the protein CASSPPENTGELFF.

V gene TRBV6-5 combines with J gene TRBJ2-1; tentatively, D is TRBD2 (5 bases). V lost 1 base to trimming and J lost 5 bases, with 12 bases between them. CDR1 is MNHEY, CDR2 SVGAGI, per germline. The CDR3 has 15 amino acids. In nucleotides, the CDR3 is TGTGCCAGCAGTTACTTCGGACTTAGCGACAATGAGCAGTTCTTC. It yields the protein CASSYFGLSDNEQFF.

This sequence joins TRBV7-9 and TRBJ2-1; 10 positions match TRBD2. CDR3 size: 13 residues. V trimming: 7 bases; J trimming: 6 bases; junction bases outside the gene matches: 3. Germline V gene lookup returns CDR1 SEHNR and CDR2 FQNEAQ (reference sequence). The CDR3 DNA reads TGTGCCAGCACGAGCGGGAGGGCCAATGAGCAGTTCTTC. This translates into CASTSGRANEQFF.

This clonotype has more than one count but fewer than ten. The chain combines TRBV20-1 with TRBJ2-3, with 11 bases lining up with TRBD2. In germline, CDR1 is DFQATT, CDR2 SNEGSKA (reference sequence). Trimming took 6 bases from V and 5 from J; bases not matched to a gene: 7. This CDR3 region has 14 residues. The CDR3 loop is CSAELAGGEDTQYF. The CDR3 coding sequence is TGCAGTGCAGAGCTAGCGGGAGGTGAAGATACGCAGTATTTT.

The chain has TRBV5-6 and TRBJ2-1, with TRBD2 matching over 10 bases. The CDR3 has 16 amino acids. V shed 0 bases, J shed 7 bases, and the junction held 7 bases outside the gene matches. The V gene's germline CDR1 is SGHDT and CDR2 YYEEEE. In DNA, the CDR3 is TGTGCCAGCAGCTTGGCTGGGGCTAGCGGGAGAAATGAGCAGTTCTTC. Translating it yields CASSLAGASGRNEQFF.

Of note for this clonotype: A single base separates this from a much larger clone, so it may be a read error. The CDR3 here is CASSTYTGELFF. The DNA for the CDR3 is TGTGCCAGCAGCACTTACACCGGGGAGCTGTTTTTT. J is TRBJ2-2 and V is TRBV7-2; D gene uncertain. The CDR3 sequence is 12 residues long. V lost 5 bases and J 3 bases, leaving 4 bases between the germline ends. The germline V gene has CDR1 SGHTA and CDR2 FQGNSA.